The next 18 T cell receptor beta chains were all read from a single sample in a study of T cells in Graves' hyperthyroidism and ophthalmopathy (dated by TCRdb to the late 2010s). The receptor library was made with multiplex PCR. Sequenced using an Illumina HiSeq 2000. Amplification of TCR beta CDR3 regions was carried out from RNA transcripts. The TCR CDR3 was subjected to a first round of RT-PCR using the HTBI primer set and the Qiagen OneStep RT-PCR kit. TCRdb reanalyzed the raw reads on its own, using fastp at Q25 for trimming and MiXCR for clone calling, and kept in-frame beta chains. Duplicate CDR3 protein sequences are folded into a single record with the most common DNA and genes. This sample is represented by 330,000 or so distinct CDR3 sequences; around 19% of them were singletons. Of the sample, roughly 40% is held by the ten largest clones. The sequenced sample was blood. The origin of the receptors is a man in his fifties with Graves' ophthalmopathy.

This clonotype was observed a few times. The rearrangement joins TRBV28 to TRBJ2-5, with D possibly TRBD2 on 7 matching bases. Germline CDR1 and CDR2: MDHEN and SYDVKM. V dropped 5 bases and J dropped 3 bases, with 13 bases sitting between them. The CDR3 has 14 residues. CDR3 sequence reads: CASSKGGKEETQYF. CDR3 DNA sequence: TGTGCCAGCAGTAAGGGGGGGAAGGAAGAGACCCAGTACTTC.

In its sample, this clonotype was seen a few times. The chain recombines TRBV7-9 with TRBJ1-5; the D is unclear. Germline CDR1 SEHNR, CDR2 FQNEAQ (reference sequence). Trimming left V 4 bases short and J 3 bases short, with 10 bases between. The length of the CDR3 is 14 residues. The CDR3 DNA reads TGTGCCAGCAGCTCCGGAGTATCCAATCAGCCCCAGCATTTT. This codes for CASSSGVSNQPQHF.

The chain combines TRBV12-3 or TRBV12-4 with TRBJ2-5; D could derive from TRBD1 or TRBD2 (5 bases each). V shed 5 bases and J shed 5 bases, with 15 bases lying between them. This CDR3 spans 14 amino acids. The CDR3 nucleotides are TGTGCCAGCAGTCGTCCCGTATGGGGGGAGACCCAGTACTTC. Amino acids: CASSRPVWGETQYF.

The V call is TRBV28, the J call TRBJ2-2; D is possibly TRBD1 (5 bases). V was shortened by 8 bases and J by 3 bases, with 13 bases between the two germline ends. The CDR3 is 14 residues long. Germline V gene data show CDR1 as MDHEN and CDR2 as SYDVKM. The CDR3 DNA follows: TGTGCCAGCCAGGGCCGATCGGACACCGGGGAGCTGTTTTTT. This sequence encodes CASQGRSDTGELFF.

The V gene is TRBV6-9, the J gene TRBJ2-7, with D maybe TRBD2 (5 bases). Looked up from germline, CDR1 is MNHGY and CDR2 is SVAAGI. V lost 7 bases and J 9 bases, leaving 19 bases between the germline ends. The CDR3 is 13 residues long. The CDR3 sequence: CASTAGVGLGQYF. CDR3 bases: TGTGCCAGCACCGCCGGGGTAGGCCTAGGGCAGTACTTC.

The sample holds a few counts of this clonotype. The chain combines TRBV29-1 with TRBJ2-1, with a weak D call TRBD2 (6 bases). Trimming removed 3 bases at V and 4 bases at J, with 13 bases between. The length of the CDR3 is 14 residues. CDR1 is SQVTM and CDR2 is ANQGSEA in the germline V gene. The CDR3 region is CSVEPGAGYNEQFF. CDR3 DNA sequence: TGCAGCGTTGAGCCTGGGGCGGGATACAATGAGCAGTTCTTC.

The CDR3 nucleotides read TGCGCCAGCTCTCCCGGGGCGGCAGATACGCAGTATTTT. It encodes CASSPGAADTQYF. The rearrangement links TRBV5-1 to TRBJ2-3; perhaps D is TRBD1 or TRBD2 (5 bases each). V lost 7 bases and J 4 bases, leaving 13 bases between the germline ends. This CDR3 is 13 amino acids long. Per the germline V gene, CDR1 is SGHRS and CDR2 is YFSETQ.

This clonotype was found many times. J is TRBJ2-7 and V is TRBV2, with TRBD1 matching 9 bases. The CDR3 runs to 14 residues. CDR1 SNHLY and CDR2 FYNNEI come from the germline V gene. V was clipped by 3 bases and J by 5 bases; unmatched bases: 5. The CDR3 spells CASSEGQGLDEQYF. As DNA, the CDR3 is TGTGCCAGCAGTGAGGGACAGGGTTTGGACGAGCAGTACTTC.

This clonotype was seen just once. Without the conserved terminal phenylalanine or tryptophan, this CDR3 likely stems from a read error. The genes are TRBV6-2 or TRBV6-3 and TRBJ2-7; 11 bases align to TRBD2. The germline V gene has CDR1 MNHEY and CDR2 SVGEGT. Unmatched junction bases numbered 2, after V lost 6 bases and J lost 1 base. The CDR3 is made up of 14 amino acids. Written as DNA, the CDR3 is TGTGCCAGCAGCCGACTAGCGGGGTCCTACGAGCAGTACCTC. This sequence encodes CASSRLAGSYEQYL.

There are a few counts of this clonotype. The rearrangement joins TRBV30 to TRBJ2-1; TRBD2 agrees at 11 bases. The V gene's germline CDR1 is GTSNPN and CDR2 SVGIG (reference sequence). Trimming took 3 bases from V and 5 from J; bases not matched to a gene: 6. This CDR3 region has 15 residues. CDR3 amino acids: CAWSDSGRADNEQFF. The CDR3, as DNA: TGTGCCTGGAGCGATAGCGGGAGGGCCGACAATGAGCAGTTCTTC.

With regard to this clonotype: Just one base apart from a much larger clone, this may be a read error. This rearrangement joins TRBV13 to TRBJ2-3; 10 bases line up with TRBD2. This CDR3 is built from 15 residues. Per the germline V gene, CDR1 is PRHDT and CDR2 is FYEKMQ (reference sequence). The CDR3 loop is CASTLGSTSGNTQYF. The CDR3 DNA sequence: TGTGCCAGCACCTTAGGGAGTACTAGCGGGAATACGCAGTATTTT.

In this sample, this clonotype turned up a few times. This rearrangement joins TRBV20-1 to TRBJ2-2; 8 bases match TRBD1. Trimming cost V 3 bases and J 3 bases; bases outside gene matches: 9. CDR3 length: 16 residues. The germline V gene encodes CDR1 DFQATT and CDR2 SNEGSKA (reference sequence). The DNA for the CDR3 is TGCAGTGCTAGGCCGACCGCAGGGGGCGACACCGGGGAGCTGTTTTTT. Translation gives CSARPTAGGDTGELFF.

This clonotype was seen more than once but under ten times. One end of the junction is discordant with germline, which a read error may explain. The CDR3 DNA is TGTGCCAGCAGTCCGACCCTAGGACAGGGGGCGAATGAGCAGCTCTTC. Protein product: CASSPTLGQGANEQLF. The chain combines TRBV28 with TRBJ2-1; 11 bases are shared with TRBD1. Looked up from germline, CDR1 is MDHEN and CDR2 is SYDVKM. The CDR3 extends over 16 amino acids.

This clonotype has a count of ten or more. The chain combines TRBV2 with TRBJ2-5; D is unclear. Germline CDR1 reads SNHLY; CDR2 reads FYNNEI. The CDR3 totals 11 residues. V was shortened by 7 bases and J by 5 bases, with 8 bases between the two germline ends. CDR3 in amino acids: CASTSLETQYF. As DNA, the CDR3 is TGTGCCAGCACTTCCTTGGAGACCCAGTACTTC.

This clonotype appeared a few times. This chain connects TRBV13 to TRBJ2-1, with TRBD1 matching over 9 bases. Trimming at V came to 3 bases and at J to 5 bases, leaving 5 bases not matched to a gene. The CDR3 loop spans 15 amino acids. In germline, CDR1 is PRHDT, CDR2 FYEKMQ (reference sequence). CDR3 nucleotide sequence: TGTGCCAGCAGCTTTCAGGGACAGGGAAACAATGAGCAGTTCTTC. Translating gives CASSFQGQGNNEQFF.

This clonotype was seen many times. This chain's CDR3 is CASSYRPVGDSPLHF. In nucleotides, the CDR3 is TGTGCCAGCAGTTACCGCCCAGTAGGGGATTCACCCCTCCACTTT. The chain uses TRBV6-5 and TRBJ1-6, with D perhaps matching TRBD1 (5 bases). The V gene's germline CDR1 is MNHEY and CDR2 SVGAGI. Trimming removed 2 bases at V and 8 bases at J, with 13 bases between. The CDR3 spans 15 residues.

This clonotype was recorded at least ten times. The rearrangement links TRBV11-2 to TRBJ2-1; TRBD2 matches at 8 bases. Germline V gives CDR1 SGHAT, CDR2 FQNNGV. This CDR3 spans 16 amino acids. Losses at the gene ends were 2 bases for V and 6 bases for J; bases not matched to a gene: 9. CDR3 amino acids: CASSLRALLAVNEQFF. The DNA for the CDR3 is TGTGCCAGCAGCTTAAGGGCGCTACTAGCGGTCAATGAGCAGTTCTTC.

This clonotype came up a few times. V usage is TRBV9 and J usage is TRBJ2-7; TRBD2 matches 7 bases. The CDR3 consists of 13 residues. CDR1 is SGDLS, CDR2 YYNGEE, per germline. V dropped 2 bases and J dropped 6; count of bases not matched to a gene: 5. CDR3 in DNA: TGTGCCAGCAGCGTGGGGGAGGGAAGCGAGCAGTACTTC. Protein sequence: CASSVGEGSEQYF. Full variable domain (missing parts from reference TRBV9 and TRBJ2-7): DSGVTQTPKHLITATGQRVTLRCSPRSGDLSVYWYQQSLDQGLQFLIQYYNGEERAKGNILERFSAQQFPDLHSELNLSSLELGDSALYFCASSVGEGSEQYFGPGTRLTVT.